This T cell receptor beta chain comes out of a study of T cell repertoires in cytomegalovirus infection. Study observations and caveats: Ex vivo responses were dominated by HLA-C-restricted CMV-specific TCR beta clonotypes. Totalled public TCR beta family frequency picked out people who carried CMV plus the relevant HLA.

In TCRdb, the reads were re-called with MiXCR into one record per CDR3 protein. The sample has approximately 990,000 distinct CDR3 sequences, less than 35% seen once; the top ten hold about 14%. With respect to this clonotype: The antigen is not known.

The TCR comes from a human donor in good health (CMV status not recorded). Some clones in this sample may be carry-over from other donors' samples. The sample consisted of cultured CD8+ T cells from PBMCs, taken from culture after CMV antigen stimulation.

In DNA, the CDR3 is TGTGCCAGCAGTTCGGGCCTGGTAGCGGGGGTATACGAGCAGTACTTC. It codes for CASSSGLVAGVYEQYF. The chain joins TRBV27 to TRBJ2-7; 9 bases match TRBD2. Germline V CDR1 and CDR2: MNHEY, SMNVEV (reference sequence). The CDR3 totals 16 residues. V trimming: 4 bases; J trimming: 4 bases; junction bases outside the gene matches: 11.